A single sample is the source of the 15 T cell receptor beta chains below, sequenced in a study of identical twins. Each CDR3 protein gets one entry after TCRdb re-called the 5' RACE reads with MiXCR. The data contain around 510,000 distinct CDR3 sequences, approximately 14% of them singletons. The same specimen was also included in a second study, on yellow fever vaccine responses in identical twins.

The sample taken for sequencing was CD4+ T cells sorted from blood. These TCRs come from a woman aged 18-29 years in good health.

This CDR3 reads CSARLSGGTDTQYF. The CDR3 DNA reads TGCAGTGCTAGACTGTCAGGGGGGACAGATACGCAGTATTTT. The chain carries TRBV20-1 and TRBJ2-3; weak D call: TRBD1 (7 bases). V dropped 2 bases and J dropped 3 bases, with 12 bases sitting between them. CDR1 and CDR2 from the germline V gene are DFQATT and SNEGSKA (reference sequence). The CDR3 extends over 14 amino acids.

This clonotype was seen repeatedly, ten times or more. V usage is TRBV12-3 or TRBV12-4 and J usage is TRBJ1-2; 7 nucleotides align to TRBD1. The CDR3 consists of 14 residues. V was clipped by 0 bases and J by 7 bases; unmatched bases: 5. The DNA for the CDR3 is TGTGCCAGCAGTTTAGCGCGGCCAGGGGGTGGCTACACCTTC. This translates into CASSLARPGGGYTF.

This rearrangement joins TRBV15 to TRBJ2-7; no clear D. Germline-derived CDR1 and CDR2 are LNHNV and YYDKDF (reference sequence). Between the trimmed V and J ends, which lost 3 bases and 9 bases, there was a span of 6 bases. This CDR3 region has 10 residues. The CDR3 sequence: CATSSSRQYF. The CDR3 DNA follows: TGTGCCACCAGCAGTAGTCGGCAGTACTTC.

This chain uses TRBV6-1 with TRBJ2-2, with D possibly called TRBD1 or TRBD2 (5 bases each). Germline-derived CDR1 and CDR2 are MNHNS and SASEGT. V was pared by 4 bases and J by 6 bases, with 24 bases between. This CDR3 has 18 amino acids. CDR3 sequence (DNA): TGTGCCAGCAGTGGAGGGAAGAAGTGGGGCGCGGGTCCCGGGGAGCTGTTTTTT. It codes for CASSGGKKWGAGPGELFF.

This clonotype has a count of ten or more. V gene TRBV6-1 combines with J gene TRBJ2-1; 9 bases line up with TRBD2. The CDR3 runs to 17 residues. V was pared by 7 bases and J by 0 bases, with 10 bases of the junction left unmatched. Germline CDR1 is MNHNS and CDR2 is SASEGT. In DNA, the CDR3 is TGTGCCAGCAACCCCGGATCAGCGGGAGGCTCCTACAATGAGCAGTTCTTC. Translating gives CASNPGSAGGSYNEQFF.

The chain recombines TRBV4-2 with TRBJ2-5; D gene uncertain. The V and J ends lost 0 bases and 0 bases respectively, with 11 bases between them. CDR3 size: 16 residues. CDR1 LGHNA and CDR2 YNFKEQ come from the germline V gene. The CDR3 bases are TGTGCCAGCAGCCAAGAGGGCAGGTCGTACCAAGAGACCCAGTACTTC. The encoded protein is CASSQEGRSYQETQYF.

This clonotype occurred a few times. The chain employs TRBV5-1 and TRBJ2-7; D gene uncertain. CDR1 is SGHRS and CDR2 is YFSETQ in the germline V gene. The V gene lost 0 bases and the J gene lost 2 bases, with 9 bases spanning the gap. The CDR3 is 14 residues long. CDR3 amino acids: CASSLDPGAYEQYF. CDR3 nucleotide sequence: TGCGCCAGCAGCTTGGATCCGGGTGCCTACGAGCAGTACTTC.

Here the CDR3 reads CAIRGDRASEQFF. The CDR3 bases are TGTGCCATCAGGGGGGACAGGGCAAGTGAGCAGTTCTTC. V and J are TRBV10-3 and TRBJ2-1; 9 bases fit TRBD1. Unmatched junction bases numbered 6, after V lost 6 bases and J lost 9 bases. Looked up from germline, CDR1 is ENHRY and CDR2 is SYGVKD. This CDR3 has 13 amino acids.

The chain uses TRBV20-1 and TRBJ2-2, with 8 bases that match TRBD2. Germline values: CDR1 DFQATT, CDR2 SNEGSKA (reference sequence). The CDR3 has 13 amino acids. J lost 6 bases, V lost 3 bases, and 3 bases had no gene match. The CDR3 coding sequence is TGCAGTGCTAGGACTAGCGCCGCCGGGGAGCTGTTTTTT. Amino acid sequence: CSARTSAAGELFF.

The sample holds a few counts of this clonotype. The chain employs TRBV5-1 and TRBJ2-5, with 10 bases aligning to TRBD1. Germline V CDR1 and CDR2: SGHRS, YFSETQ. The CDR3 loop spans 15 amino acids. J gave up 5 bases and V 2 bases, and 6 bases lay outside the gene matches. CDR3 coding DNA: TGCGCCAGCAGCTTCGACAGGGGGCCGGGGGAGACCCAGTACTTC. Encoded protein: CASSFDRGPGETQYF.

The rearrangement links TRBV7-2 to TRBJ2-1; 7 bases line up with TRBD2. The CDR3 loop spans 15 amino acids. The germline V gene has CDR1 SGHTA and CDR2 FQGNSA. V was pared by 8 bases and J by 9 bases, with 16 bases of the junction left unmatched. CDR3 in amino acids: CASLYRLAGRSEQFF. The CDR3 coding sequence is TGTGCCAGCTTATATCGGTTAGCGGGCCGCAGTGAGCAGTTCTTC. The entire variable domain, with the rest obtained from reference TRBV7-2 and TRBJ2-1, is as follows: GAGVSQSPSNKVTEKGKDVELRCDPISGHTALYWYRQSLGQGLEFLIYFQGNSAPDKSGLPSDRFSAERTGGSVSTLTIQRTQQEDSAVYLCASLYRLAGRSEQFFGPGTRLTVL.

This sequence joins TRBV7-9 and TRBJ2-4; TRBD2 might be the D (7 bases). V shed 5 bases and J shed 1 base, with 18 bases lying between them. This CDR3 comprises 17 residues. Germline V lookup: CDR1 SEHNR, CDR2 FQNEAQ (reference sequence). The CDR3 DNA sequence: TGTGCCAGCAGCCCCGGCGGGGCGGGGGCGGCCAAAAACATTCAGTACTTC. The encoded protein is CASSPGGAGAAKNIQYF.

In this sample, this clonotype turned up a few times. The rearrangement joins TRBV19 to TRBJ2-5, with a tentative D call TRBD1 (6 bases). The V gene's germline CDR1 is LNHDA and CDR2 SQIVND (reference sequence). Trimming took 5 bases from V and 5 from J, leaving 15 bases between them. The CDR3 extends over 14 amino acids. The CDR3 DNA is TGTGCCAGTAGTGAAGGGACAAGGCAGGAGACCCAGTACTTC. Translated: CASSEGTRQETQYF. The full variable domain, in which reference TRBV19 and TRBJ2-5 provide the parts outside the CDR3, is DGGITQSPKYLFRKEGQNVTLSCEQNLNHDAMYWYRQDPGQGLRLIYYSQIVNDFQKGDIAEGYSVSREKKESFPLTVTSAQKNPTAFYLCASSEGTRQETQYFGPGTRLLVL.

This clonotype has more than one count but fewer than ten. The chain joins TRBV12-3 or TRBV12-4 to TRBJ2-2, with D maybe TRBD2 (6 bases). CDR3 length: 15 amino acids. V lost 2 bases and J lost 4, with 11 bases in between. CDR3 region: CASSLRMGGTGELFF. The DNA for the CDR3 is TGTGCCAGCAGTTTAAGGATGGGGGGCACCGGGGAGCTGTTTTTT.

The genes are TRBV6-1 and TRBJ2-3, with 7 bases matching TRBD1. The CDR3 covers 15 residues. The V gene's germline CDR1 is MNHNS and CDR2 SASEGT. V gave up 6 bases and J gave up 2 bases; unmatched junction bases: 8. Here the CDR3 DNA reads TGTGCCAGCAGACAGGACAGGTCCATCACAGATACGCAGTATTTT. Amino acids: CASRQDRSITDTQYF.